The rows below give T cell receptor beta chains drawn from one sample of a study of lymphopenia after photon versus proton radiotherapy. The data were produced by immunoSEQ multiplex PCR, yet TCRdb's version contains in-frame clones alone and is incomplete. The sample records about 18,000 clones, 75% to 90% being singletons. Here the sequenced sample was peripheral blood, taken from a patient treated with proton-based radiotherapy. The receptors here all came from a man aged 70-80 years with pancreatic cancer. Both conserved end residues are part of each CDR3. A D gene is named only where the DNA matches it firmly. Part of the rows lack a size; the others show once, few, many or a class for expanded clones.

D	size	V	J	DNA	CDR3
.	.	TRBV5-6	TRBJ1-5	TGTGCCAGCAGCTTAATCTATAGCAATCAGCCCCAGCATTTT	CASSLIYSNQPQHF
.	.	TRBV10-3	TRBJ2-7	TGTGCCATTGCGGGGAACTCCTACGAGCAGTACTTC	CAIAGNSYEQYF
.	.	TRBV6-1	TRBJ2-7	TGTGCCAGCAGTGAGGGGTCCGCGACCGAGCAGTACTTC	CASSEGSATEQYF
.	once	TRBV7-2	TRBJ2-7	TGTGCCAGCAGCTTAGTGCAACTGGCCAGCTACGAGCAGTACTTC	CASSLVQLASYEQYF
.	.	TRBV30	TRBJ2-1	TGTGCCTGGAATAACGACCCAACGAATGAGCAGTTCTTC	CAWNNDPTNEQFF
.	once	TRBV5-1	TRBJ2-7	TGCGCCAGCAGCGGGGTGCTTGGTTCCTACGAGCAGTACTTC	CASSGVLGSYEQYF
TRBD2	.	TRBV5-1	TRBJ2-2	TGCGCCAGCAGCCTCCGACTAGCGGGAGTTGCGAACACCGGGGAGCTGTTTTTT	CASSLRLAGVANTGELFF
.	.	TRBV11-3	TRBJ2-7	TGTGCCAGCAGCGACGATCCGTACGAGCAGTACTTC	CASSDDPYEQYF
TRBD2	.	TRBV5-4	TRBJ2-3	TGTGCCAGCAGCAGCCAGCGGGGGGCGGTAGCAGATACGCAGTATTTT	CASSSQRGAVADTQYF
.	.	TRBV27	TRBJ1-1	TGTGCCAGCAGCTTTGACAGGCTGGGGGACCTGAGGGTACGGAACACTGAAGCTTTCTTT	CASSFDRLGDLRVRNTEAFF
.	.	TRBV4-1	TRBJ2-1	TGCGCCAGCAGCCAAGATAGGAATATCGGGCGGTCGACGTTCTTC	CASSQDRNIGRSTFF
TRBD2	.	TRBV15	TRBJ2-2	TGTGCCACCAGCAGAGATCGGCTAGCGGGGTCCACCGGGGAGCTGTTTTTT	CATSRDRLAGSTGELFF
TRBD1	.	TRBV2	TRBJ1-4	TGTGCCAGCAGTCCAAGACAGGGGCCCACTAATGAAAAACTGTTTTTT	CASSPRQGPTNEKLFF
.	.	TRBV2	TRBJ2-1	TGTGCCAGCAGTCGTATATCGAACAATGAGCAGTTCTTC	CASSRISNNEQFF
.	.	TRBV5-6	TRBJ1-3	TGTGCCAGCAGCTTGGAAATGCACTCTGGAAACACCATATATTTT	CASSLEMHSGNTIYF
.	.	TRBV7-8	TRBJ2-6	TGTGCCAGCAGCAGCGTTTGTTACCCACAAAGTCGGGCCAACGTCCTGACTTTC	CASSSVCYPQSRANVLTF
TRBD2	few	TRBV7-2	TRBJ2-3	TGTGCCAGCAGCCCCCGACGGTCTAGCGGGAGCCCAGATACGCAGTATTTT	CASSPRRSSGSPDTQYF
.	.	TRBV14	TRBJ1-5	TGTGCCAGCAGCCAAGGAGTGGATCAGCCCCAGCATTTT	CASSQGVDQPQHF
TRBD2	.	TRBV29-1	TRBJ2-7	TGCAGCGCCCGACTAGCGGGAGGTTACGAGCAGTACTTC	CSARLAGGYEQYF
.	.	TRBV14	TRBJ1-5	TGTGCCACACACTGGGGTTCCCATCAGCCCCAGCATTTT	CATHWGSHQPQHF
.	.	TRBV18	TRBJ1-1	TGTGCCAGCGCCCAGGAAAACTCTAACACTGAAGCTTTCTTT	CASAQENSNTEAFF
.	.	TRBV30	TRBJ1-5	TGTGCCTGGAGTAAAGGGGCAGGAAGGGGCCAGCCCCAGCATTTT	CAWSKGAGRGQPQHF
TRBD1	.	TRBV6-4	TRBJ1-2	TGTGCCAGCAGTGACTCGACGAACAGGGGACCTTCCTATGGCTACACCTTC	CASSDSTNRGPSYGYTF
TRBD1	.	TRBV7-9	TRBJ2-3	TGTGCCACCAAGACAGGGGACAGCACAGATACGCAGTATTTT	CATKTGDSTDTQYF
TRBD1	few	TRBV15	TRBJ1-6	TGTGCCACCGGACAGGGTCGTAGTTCACCCCTCCACTTT	CATGQGRSSPLHF
.	.	TRBV18	TRBJ1-3	TGTGCCAGCTCACCTTCAGGGGCTATCTCTGGAAACACCATATATTTT	CASSPSGAISGNTIYF
.	few	TRBV5-1	TRBJ2-3	TGCGCCAGCAGCTTGGAATTTCCAGGCACAGATACGCAGTATTTT	CASSLEFPGTDTQYF
.	few	TRBV6-6	TRBJ1-1	TGTGCCAGCAGTGCGAGGGCCACAGAGAACACTGAAGCTTTCTTT	CASSARATENTEAFF
TRBD2	.	TRBV5-1	TRBJ2-3	TGCGCCAGCAGCTTTTCGGGACTAGCGGGGGTTCGTGCTAGCACAGATACGCAGTATTTT	CASSFSGLAGVRASTDTQYF
TRBD1	.	TRBV15	TRBJ2-7	TGTGCCACCAGCAGCCGGGACAGCAGCTCCTACGAGCAGTACTTC	CATSSRDSSSYEQYF
TRBD1	.	TRBV5-1	TRBJ1-2	TGCGCCAGCAGCTCCACAGGGGGCGGTAACTATGGCTACACCTTC	CASSSTGGGNYGYTF
TRBD1	.	TRBV6-5	TRBJ1-6	TGTGCCAGCAGTTACTCGAGAACAGGGGATAATTCACCCCTCCACTTT	CASSYSRTGDNSPLHF
TRBD2	.	TRBV11-1	TRBJ2-2	TGTGCCAGCAGCCTCGGGACTAGTAGAACCGGGGAGCTGTTTTTT	CASSLGTSRTGELFF
.	.	TRBV7-3	TRBJ1-1	TGTGCCAGCAGCCCCACGGAACAAGGATATGGTTGGGCTGAAGCTTTCTTT	CASSPTEQGYGWAEAFF
.	.	TRBV18	TRBJ1-1	TGTGCCAGCTCTCCAGACAGGAGACTCGAAGCTTTCTTT	CASSPDRRLEAFF
TRBD1	.	TRBV11-2	TRBJ1-1	TGTGCCAGCAGCTTACTGACAGGGTCAAACACTGAAGCTTTCTTT	CASSLLTGSNTEAFF
.	once	TRBV6-5	TRBJ2-1	TGTGCCAGCAGTTCCCCTGGAGCCAGGCAGTTCTTC	CASSSPGARQFF
.	.	TRBV25-1	TRBJ2-7	TGTGCCAGCAGAGGCCCTTACGAGCAGTACTTC	CASRGPYEQYF
TRBD1	.	TRBV4-2	TRBJ2-7	TGTGCCAGCAGCCAAGGAAGGACAGGGGGACACGAGCAGTACTTC	CASSQGRTGGHEQYF
.	.	TRBV7-8	TRBJ2-5	TGTGCCAGCAGCTTAGGGGGACTCGAAGAGACCCAGTACTTC	CASSLGGLEETQYF
.	.	TRBV6-4	TRBJ2-7	TGTGCCAGCAGGAGCTCCTACGAGCAGTACTTC	CASRSSYEQYF
.	.	TRBV7-9	TRBJ2-1	TGTGCCAGCACCAACTCTGGGTTAATGATGGATGAGCAGTTCTTC	CASTNSGLMMDEQFF
.	once	TRBV19	TRBJ1-2	TGTGCCAGTAGTTTCTTGGGGCAGGGCTACACCTTC	CASSFLGQGYTF
TRBD1	.	TRBV11-2	TRBJ1-2	TGTGCCAGCAGCTCCCTGGATCTCCGGGACAGACAACACTATGGCTACACCTTC	CASSSLDLRDRQHYGYTF
TRBD2	once	TRBV11-3	TRBJ2-5	TGTGCCAGCACCGGACTAGCGGGCGAGACCCAGTACTTC	CASTGLAGETQYF
TRBD2	.	TRBV7-2	TRBJ2-1	TGTGCCAGCAGCTTAGACCCTCTCGGGAGGGTACAGTTCTTC	CASSLDPLGRVQFF
.	.	TRBV6-1	TRBJ1-1	TGTGCCACCACAGCAGCCCACATGAACACTGAAGCTTTCTTT	CATTAAHMNTEAFF
.	.	TRBV14	TRBJ2-1	TGTGCCAGCAGCCAAGTCTCCTACAATGAGCAGTTCTTC	CASSQVSYNEQFF
.	.	TRBV5-5	TRBJ1-4	TGTGCCAGCAGCCCAAACAACCTCCTAAATGAAAAACTGTTTTTT	CASSPNNLLNEKLFF
TRBD1	.	TRBV7-2	TRBJ1-5	TGTGCCAGCAGCACCCGGACAGGGAGTAATCAGCCCCAGCATTTT	CASSTRTGSNQPQHF
.	.	TRBV6-1	TRBJ2-7	TGTGCCAGCAACAACGGACCCTTCTACGAGCAGTACTTC	CASNNGPFYEQYF
.	.	TRBV4-1	TRBJ2-1	TGCGCCAGCAGCCAAGGCGACAGGGACGGGGGTGAGCAGTTCTTC	CASSQGDRDGGEQFF
.	.	TRBV20-1	TRBJ2-4	TGCAGTGCCGGGGAGATCGACATTCAGTACTTC	CSAGEIDIQYF
.	.	TRBV27	TRBJ1-2	TGTGCCAGCAGGAGGGACACCAACCGCTATGGCTACACCTTC	CASRRDTNRYGYTF
TRBD2	.	TRBV30	TRBJ2-1	TGTGCCTGGAGTCCATCCGGCGGGAGGTACAATGAGCAGTTCTTC	CAWSPSGGRYNEQFF